This paragraph reports one TCR beta chain. In its sample, this clonotype was seen a few times. What antigen it recognizes has not been identified. The record has no base qualities; no much larger clone is one base away. Preparation of the library involved 5' RACE. These reads were obtained on an Illumina HiSeq 2500. A second roughly 6 to 12 cycle PCR used a sample-barcoded 5' primer and a J-beta primer mix. A template-switch 5' adaptor carrying 12 random nucleotides introduced a unique molecular identifier onto each TCR beta cDNA molecule. At least 3 million CDR3-containing paired-end reads were obtained from each sample. All of the RNA was converted into first-strand cDNA using the Mint cDNA synthesis kit, with a TRBC-specific oligonucleotide serving as the primer. Following uracil-DNA glycosylase treatment, all cDNA underwent a first 18-cycle PCR with the universal primers M1SS and BC2_uni_R. In the paper's pipeline: For normalization, 1 million high-quality reads were randomly selected from each sample, with every read carrying a distinct molecular identifier. Reads sharing molecular identifiers were discarded rather than binned into consensus sequences. MiTCR, set to a Q25 quality threshold and the strictest error-elimination algorithm, was used for CDR3 identification, clonotype clustering and error correction. A nonparametric unseen species model with Euler transformation was used to estimate lower-bound total TCR beta diversity. TCRdb's own reprocessing of the public reads used fastp at Q25 and MiXCR and kept productive beta chains. Under each unique CDR3 protein, matching rows form one entry showing the most common genes and DNA. V and J calls and clone size were set by TCRdb, not the authors. Present in this sample are approximately 1.5 million distinct CDR3 sequences, approximately 39% of which were seen just once. About 4.1% of the sample rests with the top ten.

The 39 donors, aged roughly 6 to 95 years, were systemically healthy Caucasian individuals from Russia. About 9.1 milliliters of peripheral blood were collected from each donor into EDTA-treated Vacutainer tubes. Ficoll-Paque density-gradient centrifugation was used to isolate PBMCs, with at least 7 million obtained per sample. Trizol reagent was used to extract total RNA from the PBMCs, yielding at least 6 micrograms per sample. Naive CD45RAhigh/CD27high T cell percentages were measured by flow cytometry on a PBMC aliquot from every donor. This sample stems from a study of blood T cells in healthy people across ages (dated by TCRdb to the mid-2010s). Context from the whole study: In model experiments, template switching captured about one uniquely barcoded TCR beta cDNA molecule for every two T cells. Age-related changes in TCR beta repertoire diversity were measured in the study by deep sequencing normalized with unique cDNA molecular identifiers. The donors were split into four age groups: young (average around 15 years), middle-aged (39), aged (about 56) and long-lived (over 75). For two donors (one aged 18 to 29 and one aged 80 or older), the study analyzed two additional independent replicas of 1 million unique cDNA reads from the same blood draw. Donors of different ages were randomly distributed across sequencing lanes to avoid experimental bias. The paper's findings and limits, for the study overall: Compared with the aged group, the long-lived group had more naive CD4+ T cells, fewer expanded clones and increased TCR diversity, a pattern suggesting age selection. Donor CMV infection status was unknown, potentially confounding age-related changes in expanded clonotypes. As age increased, observed TCR beta diversity per million T cells dropped in a roughly linear way, and a significant reduction was already evident by age about 40. Since profiling was done on bulk unsorted PBMCs, naive and antigen-experienced compartments could not be conclusively compared. A strong correlation was found between observed TCR beta diversity and the percentage of naive T cells measured by flow cytometry. Total diversity estimates from one million sequenced T cells were considered lower bounds and underestimates.

CDR1 and CDR2, looked up from the germline V gene (reference sequence), are DFQATT and SNEGSKA. At the junction V is shortened by 2 bases and J by 6 bases, with 4 bases in between. The CDR3 contains 10 residues, cysteine and phenylalanine counted. Of the read, only the CDR3 DNA is kept; its 30 bases are in frame from base 1. The sequenced material came from blood. The origin of this receptor is a woman aged 18 to 35 in good health. This chain joins TRBV20-1 to TRBJ1-1; the D gene cannot be resolved reliably. At the DNA level, the sequence is TGCAGTGCTAGACGACCTGAAGCTTTCTTT. Its protein reads: CSARRPEAFF.